These T cell receptor beta chains were read from a single sample in a study of T-cell reconstitution after alpha-beta-depleted transplantation in children. TCRdb independently ran MiXCR on the PCR reads; one entry per CDR3 protein. This sample has about 250,000 distinct CDR3 sequences, with approximately 24% found just once. This material consisted of PBMCs, mostly from graft donor cells, taken 360 days after TCRalphabeta/CD19-depleted stem cell transplant. Receptors originate from a female patient between 2 and 15 years old who had a stem cell transplant for congenital amegakaryocytic thrombocytopenia, so the T cells may come from the graft donor. Each CDR3 is given with its conserved first and last residue. Each record gives: CDR3 protein, CDR3 DNA, D gene, clone size, J gene, CDR3 length, V gene. A D gene is named only where the DNA matches it firmly. Only part of the rows carry a size: once, few, many, or a class if the clone is expanded.

CDR3 protein: CASSYETGGDYEQYF
CDR3 DNA: TGTGCCAGCAGTTACGAGACAGGGGGGGACTACGAGCAGTACTTC
D gene: TRBD1
clone size: .
J gene: TRBJ2-7
CDR3 length: 15
V gene: TRBV6-5

CDR3 protein: CASSLGLAGDPHKF
CDR3 DNA: TGCGCCAGCAGCTTGGGGCTCGCAGGGGACCCACATAAATTC
D gene: .
clone size: few
J gene: TRBJ2-7
CDR3 length: 14
V gene: TRBV5-1

CDR3 protein: CASSNRDLKRTQYF
CDR3 DNA: TGTGCCAGCAGTAACCGGGATCTAAAGCGGACCCAGTACTTC
D gene: .
clone size: .
J gene: TRBJ2-5
CDR3 length: 14
V gene: TRBV28

CDR3 protein: CASSLGGRGTQYF
CDR3 DNA: TGTGCCAGCAGTTTGGGTGGGAGGGGTACGCAGTATTTT
D gene: TRBD2
clone size: .
J gene: TRBJ2-3
CDR3 length: 13
V gene: TRBV12-3/TRBV12-4

CDR3 protein: CASIPDSKNEQYF
CDR3 DNA: TGCGCCAGCATACCTGACTCCAAAAACGAGCAGTACTTC
D gene: .
clone size: .
J gene: TRBJ2-7
CDR3 length: 13
V gene: TRBV5-1

CDR3 protein: CASRSIGNTIYF
CDR3 DNA: TGCGCCAGCAGATCCATTGGAAACACCATATATTTT
D gene: .
clone size: .
J gene: TRBJ1-3
CDR3 length: 12
V gene: TRBV5-1

CDR3 protein: CASSSLAGVGNEQFF
CDR3 DNA: TGTGCCAGCAGCTCCTTAGCGGGGGTCGGCAATGAGCAGTTCTTC
D gene: TRBD2
clone size: many
J gene: TRBJ2-1
CDR3 length: 15
V gene: TRBV7-8

CDR3 protein: CASSLPSTISYEQYF
CDR3 DNA: TGTGCCAGCAGTCTACCATCGACTATCTCCTACGAGCAGTACTTC
D gene: .
clone size: .
J gene: TRBJ2-7
CDR3 length: 15
V gene: TRBV28

CDR3 protein: CASSPVAGTLGSPLHF
CDR3 DNA: TGCGCCAGCAGCCCCGTAGCCGGGACATTGGGTTCACCCCTCCACTTT
D gene: .
clone size: .
J gene: TRBJ1-6
CDR3 length: 16
V gene: TRBV4-1

CDR3 protein: CASSWAGDTGELFF
CDR3 DNA: TGTGCCAGCAGCTGGGCGGGGGACACCGGGGAGCTGTTTTTT
D gene: TRBD2
clone size: .
J gene: TRBJ2-2
CDR3 length: 14
V gene: TRBV5-5

CDR3 protein: CASSPPSAETQYF
CDR3 DNA: TGTGCCAGCAGTCCCCCTTCGGCAGAGACCCAGTACTTC
D gene: .
clone size: .
J gene: TRBJ2-5
CDR3 length: 13
V gene: TRBV12-3/TRBV12-4

CDR3 protein: CSARTRSPLNRGTNEQYF
CDR3 DNA: TGCAGTGCTAGGACAAGAAGCCCCTTAAACAGGGGAACGAACGAGCAGTACTTC
D gene: TRBD1
clone size: .
J gene: TRBJ2-7
CDR3 length: 18
V gene: TRBV20-1

CDR3 protein: CASSEAAPYYGYTF
CDR3 DNA: TGTGCCAGCAGCGAAGCGGCCCCCTACTATGGCTACACCTTC
D gene: .
clone size: few
J gene: TRBJ1-2
CDR3 length: 14
V gene: TRBV2

CDR3 protein: CATRGAEALTQHF
CDR3 DNA: TGTGCCACCAGGGGGGCAGAAGCATTGACCCAGCATTTT
D gene: TRBD1
clone size: .
J gene: TRBJ1-5
CDR3 length: 13
V gene: TRBV10-3

CDR3 protein: CSARRTGNNEQYF
CDR3 DNA: TGCAGTGCTAGGCGGACGGGGAATAACGAGCAGTACTTC
D gene: .
clone size: few
J gene: TRBJ2-7
CDR3 length: 13
V gene: TRBV20-1

CDR3 protein: CASSPFGGMTDTQYF
CDR3 DNA: TGTGCCAGCAGCCCCTTCGGCGGGATGACAGATACGCAGTATTTT
D gene: .
clone size: .
J gene: TRBJ2-3
CDR3 length: 15
V gene: TRBV13

CDR3 protein: CASSLRAGDTDTQYF
CDR3 DNA: TGTGCCAGCAGCTTGAGGGCGGGAGACACAGATACGCAGTATTTT
D gene: TRBD2
clone size: few
J gene: TRBJ2-3
CDR3 length: 15
V gene: TRBV7-2

CDR3 protein: CASSHTGLADNEQFF
CDR3 DNA: TGTGCCAGCAGTCATACCGGACTAGCCGACAATGAGCAGTTCTTC
D gene: TRBD2
clone size: few
J gene: TRBJ2-1
CDR3 length: 15
V gene: TRBV2

CDR3 protein: CASTRDLGTEAFF
CDR3 DNA: TGCGCCAGCACCCGGGACCTAGGCACTGAAGCTTTCTTT
D gene: .
clone size: .
J gene: TRBJ1-1
CDR3 length: 13
V gene: TRBV5-1

CDR3 protein: CASSEARLAGGKVTDTQYF
CDR3 DNA: TGTGCCAGCAGTGAAGCGCGACTAGCGGGAGGCAAAGTCACAGATACGCAGTATTTT
D gene: TRBD2
clone size: few
J gene: TRBJ2-3
CDR3 length: 19
V gene: TRBV2

CDR3 protein: CASSQPPRTDTQYF
CDR3 DNA: TGTGCCAGCAGCCAACCACCGCGCACAGATACGCAGTATTTT
D gene: .
clone size: many
J gene: TRBJ2-3
CDR3 length: 14
V gene: TRBV3-1

CDR3 protein: CSARLAGNTEAFF
CDR3 DNA: TGCAGTGCTAGACTGGCAGGGAACACTGAAGCTTTCTTT
D gene: .
clone size: few
J gene: TRBJ1-1
CDR3 length: 13
V gene: TRBV20-1

CDR3 protein: CASSEGIGIQYF
CDR3 DNA: TGTGCCAGCAGTGAAGGGATCGGCATTCAGTACTTC
D gene: .
clone size: .
J gene: TRBJ2-4
CDR3 length: 12
V gene: TRBV25-1